Below, 32 T cell receptor beta chains from the same sample are listed, as sequenced in a study of blood T cell repertoires in COVID-19 (dated by TCRdb to 2019 to 2021). Receptor libraries were prepared by the immunoSEQ multiplex PCR assay. What TCRdb holds here is the immuneACCESS table cut down to in-frame rearrangements. Part of the clones is not present; checked against another copy, under half of the missing clones reflect an unresolved V gene, and the others are unexplained. The sample includes some 49,000 clones, with approximately 93% observed a single time. The ten most abundant clones make up 1% of the sample. The sample taken for sequencing was peripheral blood. Every receptor here comes from a man aged 55 to 69 with COVID-19, enrolled during active disease.

CDR3 residues: CASSQVRGGLSPLHF. The CDR3 bases are TGTGCCAGCAGCCAAGTTAGGGGGGGCCTGTCACCCCTCCACTTT. V is TRBV3-1 (or the pseudogene TRBV3-2) and J is TRBJ1-6, with TRBD1 as a possible D gene (6 bases). V lost 1 base, J lost 10 bases, and 14 bases lay in between. There are 15 residues in the CDR3. CDR1 and CDR2 (germline): LGHDT, YNNKEL (reference sequence).

This clone was counted a few times. The chain is built from TRBV6-5 and TRBJ2-2; no clear D gene. This CDR3 has 15 amino acids. With 0 bases removed from V and 3 bases from J, the gap between germline ends came to 8 bases. CDR1 and CDR2 from the germline V gene are MNHEY and SVGAGI. The chain's CDR3 is CASSYSHGYTGELFF. The CDR3 DNA follows: TGTGCCAGCAGTTACTCGCACGGGTACACCGGGGAGCTGTTTTTT.

CDR3 amino acids: CASSPGEGAGGYTF. CDR3 sequence (DNA): TGTGCCAGCTCACCGGGAGAGGGGGCCGGTGGCTACACCTTC. The chain combines TRBV18 with TRBJ1-2; the match to TRBD1 covers 7 bases. V lost 3 bases, J lost 7 bases, and 8 bases stayed unmatched. Germline V gives CDR1 KGHSH, CDR2 LQKENI. The CDR3 loop spans 14 amino acids.

The chain carries TRBV18 and TRBJ1-5; D gene ambiguous. From germline, CDR1 is KGHSH and CDR2 LQKENI. V was pared by 3 bases and J by 4 bases, with 7 bases between. The CDR3 spans 13 residues. The CDR3 sequence is CASSPARNQPQHF. In DNA, the CDR3 is TGTGCCAGCTCACCGGCCAGGAATCAGCCCCAGCATTTT.

This chain connects TRBV9 to TRBJ2-1; D is possibly TRBD1 (5 bases). Germline V CDR1 and CDR2: SGDLS, YYNGEE. This CDR3 comprises 14 residues. V lost 0 bases to trimming and J lost 4 bases, with 8 bases between them. CDR3 amino acids: CASSVGNRYNEQFF. The DNA of the CDR3 is TGTGCCAGCAGCGTAGGAAACAGGTACAATGAGCAGTTCTTC.

This rearrangement joins TRBV18 to TRBJ2-3; D might be TRBD2 (6 bases). The CDR3 loop spans 15 amino acids. CDR1 and CDR2 (germline): KGHSH, LQKENI. Trimming took 5 bases from V and 0 from J, leaving 12 bases between them. The CDR3 sequence is CASSSTGTSTDTQYF. Written as DNA, the CDR3 is TGTGCCAGCTCATCGACCGGGACTAGCACAGATACGCAGTATTTT.

V is TRBV30 and J is TRBJ2-2, with D uncertain. The CDR3 runs 13 residues. Trimming shortened V by 3 bases and J by 6 bases, and 11 bases separated the two germline ends. Germline-derived CDR1 and CDR2 are GTSNPN and SVGIG (reference sequence). CDR3 in DNA: TGTGCCTGGAGCGCTACGAGATCCGGGGAGCTGTTTTTT. Its translation is CAWSATRSGELFF.

This clone was observed once. The chain recombines TRBV27 with TRBJ2-1; a weak D match, TRBD2 (5 bases). Trimming shortened V by 4 bases and J by 7 bases, and 23 bases separated the two germline ends. CDR3 length: 17 residues. Germline values: CDR1 MNHEY, CDR2 SMNVEV (reference sequence). The CDR3 region has the DNA TGTGCCAGCAGTTCGGGAAAAGGGTCCGCGGGCGGGAATGAGCAGTTCTTC. Amino acids: CASSSGKGSAGGNEQFF.

V gene TRBV5-1 combines with J gene TRBJ2-5; D is perhaps TRBD1 (6 bases). CDR1 is SGHRS and CDR2 is YFSETQ in the germline V gene. Between the trimmed V and J ends, which lost 4 bases and 0 bases, there was a span of 19 bases. This CDR3 spans 17 amino acids. CDR3 sequence reads: CASSGGPTLLYQETQYF. For the CDR3, the DNA is TGCGCCAGCAGCGGGGGCCCGACCTTGTTGTACCAAGAGACCCAGTACTTC.

The chain couples TRBV7-9 to TRBJ1-4, with a possible D match to TRBD1 (5 bases). Germline values: CDR1 SEHNR, CDR2 FQNEAQ (reference sequence). The ends were cut back, 3 bases at V and 5 bases at J, with 13 bases in the middle. The CDR3 totals 15 residues. Here the CDR3 reads CASSFPGGQNEKLFF. CDR3 DNA sequence: TGTGCCAGCAGCTTCCCCGGGGGTCAAAATGAAAAACTGTTTTTT.

The chain uses TRBV11-2 and TRBJ2-6; D unresolved. The CDR3 totals 15 residues. Germline assignment: CDR1 SGHAT and CDR2 FQNNGV. Trimming removed 4 bases from V and 0 bases from J, with 7 bases in between. CDR3 coding DNA: TGTGCCAGCAGCTACGAGAACTCTGGGGCCAACGTCCTGACTTTC. Amino acid sequence: CASSYENSGANVLTF.

For the CDR3, the DNA is TGCGCCAGCAGCTTGTCCGTGCAGGGAGGGGCCGACTATGGCTACACCTTC. Encoded protein: CASSLSVQGGADYGYTF. The J gene is TRBJ1-2, the V gene TRBV5-1; maybe TRBD1 (5 bases). V lost 1 base and J lost 3, with 19 bases in between. This CDR3 comprises 17 residues. Per germline, CDR1 SGHRS and CDR2 YFSETQ.

The chain combines TRBV10-3 with TRBJ2-3; 13 nucleotides agree with TRBD2. Per germline, CDR1 ENHRY and CDR2 SYGVKD. This CDR3 has 18 amino acids. J gave up 0 bases and V 5 bases, and 8 bases lay outside the gene matches. This CDR3 is CAISRGTSGALSTDTQYF. The DNA of the CDR3 is TGTGCCATCAGTCGAGGGACTAGCGGGGCACTTAGCACAGATACGCAGTATTTT.

The gene calls are TRBV27 and TRBJ2-7; 7 positions agree with TRBD2. Germline CDR1 is MNHEY and CDR2 is SMNVEV (reference sequence). There are 15 residues in the CDR3. J gave up 7 bases and V 7 bases, and 16 bases lay outside the gene matches. This chain's CDR3 is CASNTIGGSLREQYF. CDR3 nucleotides: TGTGCCAGCAACACAATCGGGGGGTCTTTGAGGGAGCAGTACTTC.

The chain recombines TRBV19 with TRBJ1-1, with D possibly TRBD1 on 5 matching bases. The germline gives CDR1 LNHDA, CDR2 SQIVND (reference sequence). The CDR3 spans 13 residues. V gave up 8 bases and J gave up 0 bases, with 10 bases separating them. The CDR3 DNA is TGTGCCAGTTGGAGGGGCATGAACACTGAAGCTTTCTTT. Residues: CASWRGMNTEAFF.

The CDR3 DNA is TGTGCCAGCAGACAGGGAGTCTCTGGAAACACCATATATTTT. Translated, it gives CASRQGVSGNTIYF. The V call is TRBV9, the J call TRBJ1-3; D is possibly TRBD1 (6 bases). Deletions cut 5 bases from V and 0 bases from J, with 9 bases between. Germline loops: CDR1 SGDLS, CDR2 YYNGEE. The CDR3 is 14 amino acids.

Concerning this clone itself: Other DNA sequences from this sample encode an identical CDR3 as well. J is TRBJ2-7 and V is TRBV18; 7 positions agree with TRBD1. V lost 3 bases, J lost 3 bases, and 2 bases stayed unmatched. The CDR3 runs to 13 residues. The germline V gene encodes CDR1 KGHSH and CDR2 LQKENI. CDR3 sequence: CASSPGTDYEQYF. For the CDR3, the DNA is TGTGCCAGCTCACCGGGGACAGACTACGAGCAGTACTTC.

The chain is built from TRBV19 and TRBJ2-2; 8 bases map to TRBD2. Germline V gene data show CDR1 as LNHDA and CDR2 as SQIVND (reference sequence). The CDR3 is 17 amino acids. V lost 11 bases to trimming and J lost 2 bases; unmatched junction nucleotides: 16. The CDR3 here is CASKGSGSRANTGELFF. The CDR3 DNA reads as TGTGCCTCCAAGGGCAGCGGGAGTAGGGCAAACACCGGGGAGCTGTTTTTT.

V and J are TRBV4-1 and TRBJ2-2; TRBD2 matches at 11 bases. This CDR3 contains 16 residues. The trim removed 2 bases at V and 3 bases at J, leaving 2 bases unmatched. Looked up from germline, CDR1 is MGHRA and CDR2 is YSYEKL. The CDR3 reads CASSQTSGSHTGELFF. The CDR3 DNA reads TGCGCCAGCAGCCAAACTAGCGGGAGCCACACCGGGGAGCTGTTTTTT.

V and J are TRBV5-1 and TRBJ1-2; the match to TRBD1 covers 10 bases. The V gene's germline CDR1 is SGHRS and CDR2 YFSETQ. J lost 6 bases, V lost 0 bases, and 2 bases had no gene match. The CDR3 runs to 14 residues. CDR3 amino acids: CASSLGTGGHGYTF. The CDR3 DNA reads TGCGCCAGCAGCTTGGGGACAGGGGGGCATGGCTACACCTTC.

This clone was seen just once. The J gene is TRBJ1-1, the V gene TRBV30; TRBD1 matches 11 bases. The CDR3 totals 16 residues. Germline V gives CDR1 GTSNPN, CDR2 SVGIG (reference sequence). V lost 4 bases, J lost 2 bases, and 9 bases stayed unmatched. CDR3 nucleotides: TGTGCCTGGATTGGACAGGGGGCTTTACGAAACACTGAAGCTTTCTTT. Its translation: CAWIGQGALRNTEAFF.

The V call is TRBV7-8, the J call TRBJ2-2; 8 bases map to TRBD2. Germline V lookup: CDR1 SGHVS, CDR2 FQNEAQ. The CDR3 loop spans 15 amino acids. V trimming: 6 bases; J trimming: 0 bases; junction bases outside the gene matches: 3. The CDR3 loop reads CASSHSGANTGELFF. CDR3 coding DNA: TGTGCCAGCAGTCATAGCGGGGCGAACACCGGGGAGCTGTTTTTT. Together with reference TRBV7-8 and TRBJ2-2, the CDR3 gives the full variable domain: GAGVSQSPRYKVAKRGQDVALRCDPISGHVSLFWYQQALGQGPEFLTYFQNEAQLDKSGLPSDRFFAERPEGSVSTLKIQRTQQEDSAVYLCASSHSGANTGELFFGEGSRLTVL.

This clone occurred once. The chain couples TRBV5-6 to TRBJ2-2; the D is unclear. Germline CDR1 reads SGHDT; CDR2 reads YYEEEE. The CDR3 covers 13 residues. V was trimmed by 1 base and J by 5 bases, leaving 6 bases between them. The CDR3 protein is CASSLFTTGELFF. The CDR3, as DNA: TGTGCCAGCAGCTTGTTCACAACCGGGGAGCTGTTTTTT.

The chain links TRBV29-1 to TRBJ1-1, with a tentative D call TRBD1 (6 bases). The V end lost 6 bases, the J end lost 5 bases, and 13 bases lay between the germline ends. This CDR3 comprises 12 residues. Germline CDR1 and CDR2: SQVTM and ANQGSEA. As DNA, the CDR3 is TGCAGCGTCCCCAGGGGAACGACTGAAGCTTTCTTT. This translates into CSVPRGTTEAFF.

This clone was observed a handful of times. The genes are TRBV7-8 and TRBJ2-7; 8 nucleotides agree with TRBD1. The germline gives CDR1 SGHVS, CDR2 FQNEAQ. The CDR3 runs 14 residues. Losses at the gene ends were 0 bases for V and 6 bases for J; bases not matched to a gene: 4. CDR3 in amino acids: CASSLAQGAAEQYF. DNA for the CDR3: TGTGCCAGCAGCTTAGCCCAGGGGGCCGCCGAGCAGTACTTC.

The chain joins TRBV7-2 to TRBJ2-7, with 8 bases matching TRBD2. J was trimmed by 0 bases and V by 4 bases; bases with no gene match: 5. The CDR3 is 15 amino acids. Germline V gives CDR1 SGHTA, CDR2 FQGNSA. CDR3: CASSSGTRFSYEQYF. In DNA, the CDR3 is TGTGCCAGCAGCTCCGGGACTAGGTTCTCCTACGAGCAGTACTTC.

The chain has TRBV30 and TRBJ2-3, with 10 bases that match TRBD2. V shed 3 bases, J shed 9 bases, and the junction held 12 bases outside the gene matches. Germline values: CDR1 GTSNPN, CDR2 SVGIG (reference sequence). The CDR3 length is 15 residues. The CDR3 here is CAWSANSHSGRTQYF. The CDR3 region has the DNA TGTGCCTGGAGCGCTAATTCGCATAGCGGGAGGACGCAGTATTTT.

This rearrangement joins TRBV5-1 to TRBJ2-2, with D maybe TRBD1 (6 bases). Germline CDR1 is SGHRS and CDR2 is YFSETQ. This CDR3 comprises 16 residues. The ends were cut back, 4 bases at V and 2 bases at J, with 15 bases in the middle. CDR3 residues: CASSRSPRGNTGELFF. The CDR3 DNA reads TGCGCCAGCAGCCGGAGCCCCAGGGGAAACACCGGGGAGCTGTTTTTT.

The genes are TRBV18 and TRBJ1-2, with D possibly TRBD1 on 5 matching bases. Per the germline V gene, CDR1 is KGHSH and CDR2 is LQKENI. Trimming cost V 5 bases and J 0 bases, with 13 bases left between them. This CDR3 region has 15 residues. CDR3 nucleotide sequence: TGTGCCAGCTCATCGCGACAGCTTGCTAACTATGGCTACACCTTC. Translation gives CASSSRQLANYGYTF.

V usage is TRBV5-6 and J usage is TRBJ2-7, with 11 bases identical to TRBD1. The CDR3 length is 15 residues. The V segment lost 3 bases and the J segment 5 bases; nucleotides outside the gene matches: 7. Looked up from germline, CDR1 is SGHDT and CDR2 is YYEEEE. Here the CDR3 reads CASSSKDRGRDEQYF. CDR3 sequence (DNA): TGTGCCAGCAGCTCCAAGGACAGGGGGCGTGACGAGCAGTACTTC.

V usage is TRBV5-1 and J usage is TRBJ1-2; 10 bases line up with TRBD1. Germline CDR1 and CDR2: SGHRS and YFSETQ. V trimming: 5 bases; J trimming: 4 bases; junction bases outside the gene matches: 11. The CDR3 extends over 16 amino acids. CDR3 sequence (DNA): TGCGCCAGCAGGGAGCCAGGGACAGGGGATATCTATGGCTACACCTTC. Protein sequence: CASREPGTGDIYGYTF.

The chain uses TRBV6-5 and TRBJ1-2; 7 positions match TRBD1. The V gene end was trimmed by 4 bases and the J gene end by 3 bases; junction bases not matched to a gene: 5. The germline CDR1 and CDR2 sequences are MNHEY and SVGAGI. The CDR3 sequence is 14 residues long. As DNA, the CDR3 is TGTGCCAGCAGTTTTGACAGGGAAGACTATGGCTACACCTTC. Translating it yields CASSFDREDYGYTF.